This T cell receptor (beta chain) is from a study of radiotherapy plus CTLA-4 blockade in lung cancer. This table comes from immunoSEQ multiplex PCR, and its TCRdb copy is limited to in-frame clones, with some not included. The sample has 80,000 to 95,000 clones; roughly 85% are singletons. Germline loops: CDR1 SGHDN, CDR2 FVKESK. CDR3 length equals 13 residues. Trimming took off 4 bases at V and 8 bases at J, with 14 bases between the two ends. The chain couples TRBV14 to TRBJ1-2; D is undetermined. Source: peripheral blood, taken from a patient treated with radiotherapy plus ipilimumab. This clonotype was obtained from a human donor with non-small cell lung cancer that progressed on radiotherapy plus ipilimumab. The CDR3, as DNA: TGTGCCAGCAGCCCCACGGCGGGGTCCGGCTACACCTTC. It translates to CASSPTAGSGYTF.